This T cell receptor (beta chain) stems from a study of cytomegalovirus exposure and HLA in healthy donors. Study at large: Early release data held 75 million to 100 million unique TCRs from HLA-typed donors.

Whole-study results and caveats: Prediction of most subjects' HLA-A and HLA-B alleles by TCR beta sequences was reportedly accurate. Common viral pathogens were later found to be apparently linked to several of the most significant clusters. The study designated about 180 TCR beta chains cytomegalovirus-associated.

The PCR employed 60 Vbeta primers together with 13 Jbeta primers. Assay: immunoSEQ multiplex PCR; the TCRdb copy retains only in-frame clones and omits some. The repertoire consists of 200,000 to 250,000 clones, with more than 60% occurring once and the leading ten covering around 1.7%. In the case of this clone: Its antigen is unknown.

The CDR3 has 13 residues. Germline lookup yields CDR1 SGHRS and CDR2 YFSETQ. The germline V and J ends were trimmed by 5 bases and 6 bases, with 11 bases remaining between them. V gene TRBV5-1 combines with J gene TRBJ2-2, with D possibly TRBD1 on 6 matching bases. The sequenced sample was PBMCs. The receptor was derived from a man in his forties or fifties in good health and CMV-seronegative. The CDR3 nucleotides are TGCGCCAGCAGTCCCGACAGGTCCGGGGAGCTGTTTTTT. The encoded protein is CASSPDRSGELFF.